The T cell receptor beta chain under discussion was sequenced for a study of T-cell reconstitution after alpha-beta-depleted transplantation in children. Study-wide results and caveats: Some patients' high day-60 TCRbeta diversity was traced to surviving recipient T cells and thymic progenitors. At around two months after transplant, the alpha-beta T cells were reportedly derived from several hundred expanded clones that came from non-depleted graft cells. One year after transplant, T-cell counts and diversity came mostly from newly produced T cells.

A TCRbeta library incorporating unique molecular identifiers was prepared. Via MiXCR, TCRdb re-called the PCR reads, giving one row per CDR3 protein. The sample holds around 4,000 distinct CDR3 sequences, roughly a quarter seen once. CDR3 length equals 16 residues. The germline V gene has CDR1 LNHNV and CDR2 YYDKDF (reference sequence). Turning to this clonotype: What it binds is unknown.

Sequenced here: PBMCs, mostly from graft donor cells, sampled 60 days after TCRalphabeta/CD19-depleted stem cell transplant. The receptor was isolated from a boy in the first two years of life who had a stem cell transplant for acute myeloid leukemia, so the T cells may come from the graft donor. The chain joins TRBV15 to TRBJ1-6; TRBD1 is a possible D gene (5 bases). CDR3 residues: CVVLGGPSSYNSPLHF. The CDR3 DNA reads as TGTGTTGTCTTGGGGGGACCGAGCTCCTATAATTCACCCCTCCACTTT.